The 8 T cell receptor beta chains listed next were all sequenced from one sample in a study of beta chain features in type 1 diabetes. Overall study results and limits: Significant though moderate, a shortening of TCRB CDR3s appeared in all four CD4+ subsets of Type 1 diabetes patients.

Since all of the isolated RNA was reverse transcribed, expressed TCRB transcripts were what got sequenced. Measured with immunoSEQ multiplex PCR; TCRdb has only the in-frame clones, and not every one. This table holds 100,000 to 150,000 clones, approximately 15% found once. These TCRs' antigens remain unknown. The source material was central memory CD4+ T cells from blood. Receptor source: a man younger than 35 with type 1 diabetes.

This sequence joins TRBV9 and TRBJ2-1; D remains unclear. V gave up 4 bases and J gave up 7 bases, with 12 bases separating them. The CDR3 length is 13 residues. Looked up from germline, CDR1 is SGDLS and CDR2 is YYNGEE. Written as DNA, the CDR3 is TGTGCCAGCAGCCAAGTCTGGATAAATGAGCAGTTCTTC. This encodes CASSQVWINEQFF.

This clone showed up just a few times. As DNA, the CDR3 is TGCAGCGTCCTGGGACTAGCGGGACGGAAGGAGCAGTACTTC. This sequence encodes CSVLGLAGRKEQYF. The V gene is TRBV29-1, the J gene TRBJ2-7; TRBD2 agrees at 13 bases. In germline, CDR1 is SQVTM, CDR2 ANQGSEA. The CDR3 runs to 14 residues. V shed 6 bases and J 7 bases; nucleotides not matched to a gene: 9.

The J gene is TRBJ2-7, the V gene TRBV4-3; the match to TRBD1 covers 9 bases. Germline-derived CDR1 and CDR2 are LGHNA and YSLEER. Losses at the gene ends were 1 base for V and 3 bases for J; bases not matched to a gene: 4. CDR3 length: 15 amino acids. The CDR3 protein is CASSQGTGALYEQYF. The DNA of the CDR3 is TGCGCCAGCAGCCAAGGGACAGGGGCTCTCTACGAGCAGTACTTC.

The rearrangement links TRBV6-6 to TRBJ2-1; 11 bases are a match to TRBD2. Germline trimming cut 5 bases from V and 2 bases from J; bases unmatched to any gene: 2. The CDR3 extends over 15 amino acids. Germline V gives CDR1 MNHNY, CDR2 SVGAGI (reference sequence). As DNA, the CDR3 is TGTGCCAGCAGTAAACTAGCGGGAGCCTACAATGAGCAGTTCTTC. Translation: CASSKLAGAYNEQFF.

This chain connects TRBV29-1 to TRBJ1-1; 9 bases fit TRBD1. The V segment lost 4 bases and the J segment 1 base; nucleotides outside the gene matches: 4. Germline-derived CDR1 and CDR2 are SQVTM and ANQGSEA. The CDR3 is 14 residues long. The CDR3 bases are TGCAGCGTTGGGTCGGGACAGGGGAACACTGAAGCTTTCTTT. Translated: CSVGSGQGNTEAFF.

The chain joins TRBV4-1 to TRBJ1-4, with 7 bases fitting TRBD1. CDR1 MGHRA and CDR2 YSYEKL come from the germline V gene. V gave up 4 bases and J gave up 7 bases; unmatched junction bases: 18. The CDR3 extends over 18 amino acids. CDR3 nucleotide sequence: TGCGCCAGCAGCCGAACGATACAGGGGCTACTTTTAGGTGAAAAACTGTTTTTT. Protein product: CASSRTIQGLLLGEKLFF.

This clone was seen many times. V usage is TRBV7-2 and J usage is TRBJ1-6; D ambiguous. V dropped 4 bases and J dropped 14 bases, with 9 bases sitting between them. This CDR3 has 11 residues. Per the germline V gene, CDR1 is SGHTA and CDR2 is FQGNSA. CDR3: CASSYDGALHF. Written as DNA, the CDR3 is TGTGCCAGCAGCTACGACGGAGCCCTCCACTTT.

This clone was counted only a few times. V gene TRBV7-2 combines with J gene TRBJ2-7; 9 bases map to TRBD1. V gave up 5 bases and J gave up 8 bases; unmatched junction bases: 10. CDR1 SGHTA and CDR2 FQGNSA come from the germline V gene. This CDR3 spans 14 amino acids. The CDR3 is CASSHNRQGGKQYF. The CDR3 coding sequence is TGTGCCAGCAGCCACAACAGACAGGGGGGTAAGCAGTACTTC.